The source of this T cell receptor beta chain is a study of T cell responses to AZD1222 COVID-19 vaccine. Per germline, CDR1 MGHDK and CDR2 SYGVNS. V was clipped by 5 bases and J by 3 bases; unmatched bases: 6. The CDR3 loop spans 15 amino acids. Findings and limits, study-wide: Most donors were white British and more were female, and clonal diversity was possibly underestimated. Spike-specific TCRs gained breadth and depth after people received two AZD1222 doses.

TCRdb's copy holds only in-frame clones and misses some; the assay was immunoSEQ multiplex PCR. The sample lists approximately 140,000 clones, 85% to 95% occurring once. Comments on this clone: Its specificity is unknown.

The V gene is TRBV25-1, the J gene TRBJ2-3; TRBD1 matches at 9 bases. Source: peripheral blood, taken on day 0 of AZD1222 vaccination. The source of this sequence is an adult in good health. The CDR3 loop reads CASSPYRGRTDTQYF. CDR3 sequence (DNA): TGTGCCAGCAGTCCCTACAGGGGGCGGACAGATACGCAGTATTTT. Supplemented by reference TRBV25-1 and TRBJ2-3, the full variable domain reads EADIYQTPRYLVIGTGKKITLECSQTMGHDKMYWYQQDPGMELHLIHYSYGVNSTEKGDLSSESTVSRIRTEHFPLTLESARPSHTSQYLCASSPYRGRTDTQYFGPGTRLTVL.